This T cell receptor (beta chain) was documented in a study of beta chain features in type 1 diabetes. The study, taken as a whole, reports: Moderately but significantly shorter TCRB CDR3s were found in Type 1 diabetes patients in all four CD4+ subsets. For type 1 diabetes patients, VDJ junctions showed fewer insertions and more deletions.

This clone was picked up a small number of times. The target antigen is unknown. This CDR3 has 15 residues. V lost 6 bases and J lost 4; bases outside the gene matches: 7. Germline V gene lookup returns CDR1 MNHNS and CDR2 SASEGT. The sequenced template was cDNA made from the entire isolated RNA. Assay used: immunoSEQ multiplex PCR; TCRdb lists only in-frame clones, some missing. The profile shows about 120,000 clones, less than 20% of them singletons. The sequencing sample was made of central memory CD4+ T cells from blood. The chain uses TRBV6-1 and TRBJ2-3; 10 bases line up with TRBD2. The TCR originated in a man aged 30-40 years with type 1 diabetes. CDR3 in DNA: TGTGCCAGCAGGAGGGCAGCGGGGGGGGCAGATACGCAGTATTTT. This sequence encodes CASRRAAGGADTQYF.